Only a few counts were recorded for the clone carrying this T cell receptor (beta chain). The source of the sample is a study of T-cell memory formation after mild COVID-19. The germline V gene encodes CDR1 MNHNS and CDR2 SASEGT. This CDR3 is 15 amino acids long. The V gene end was trimmed by 1 base and the J gene end by 6 bases; junction bases not matched to a gene: 7. 5'RACE with constant-segment primers built TCRalpha and TCRbeta cDNA libraries with UMIs. TCRdb re-derived calls from the 5' RACE reads in MiXCR, one entry per CDR3 protein. In the table there are under 60,000 distinct CDR3 sequences, 9.3% of which are singletons.

This clonotype was sampled from an adult woman who had mild COVID-19 (a few samples of this study predate the infection). Cell type and time point are not known. Sequencing was done on a sample of PBMCs or a T cell subset sorted from them (not recorded which). The chain employs TRBV6-1 and TRBJ1-1; 8 nucleotides agree with TRBD1. Here the CDR3 reads CASSEDSGGVAEAFF. The CDR3, as DNA: TGTGCCAGCAGTGAAGATTCAGGGGGCGTAGCTGAAGCTTTCTTT.